This T cell receptor beta chain stems from a study of cytomegalovirus exposure and HLA in healthy donors. As for this clone: Its target is not known.

PCR involved 60 Vbeta and 13 Jbeta primers. TCRdb's copy holds only in-frame clones and misses some; the assay was immunoSEQ multiplex PCR. The table has approximately 110,000 clones, about four fifths seen once. General study results and limits: TCR beta sequences reportedly predicted most subjects' HLA-A and HLA-B alleles accurately. The classifier reportedly diagnosed cytomegalovirus status with high specificity and sensitivity.

The TCR sequence derives from a woman in her fifties or sixties in good health and CMV-seropositive. The sample was PBMCs.

The CDR3 region has the DNA TGTGCCAGTAGTATTGCCGGGACAGGGGGCTTTGTTACTGAAGCTTTCTTT. Encoded protein: CASSIAGTGGFVTEAFF. This chain joins TRBV19 and TRBJ1-1, with 12 bases that match TRBD1. Germline values: CDR1 LNHDA, CDR2 SQIVND (reference sequence). Trimming removed 3 bases from V and 5 bases from J; junction bases left unmatched: 10. This CDR3 comprises 17 residues.